This T cell receptor beta chain was profiled in a study of blood T cell repertoires in COVID-19. Study-wide context: The cDNA or gDNA used as material had been derived from T cells, B-cell-depleted T cells, or PBMCs.

As processed by the authors: Reference gene primer amplification gave nucleated cell count estimates. The repertoire was sequenced with immunoSEQ multiplex PCR; TCRdb's copy has only in-frame clones and lacks some. That table gives V, J and clone size, and the DNA gave D and trimming. In the table there are around 400,000 clones, roughly four fifths of which are singletons. The germline V gene encodes CDR1 MDHEN and CDR2 SYDVKM. The CDR3 is made up of 17 amino acids. Trimming took off 6 bases at V and 2 bases at J, with 19 bases between the two ends. Participants spanned ages about 18 to 100 years and resided in over 20 US areas. Participant reports of clinical history set cohort assignment.

V usage is TRBV28 and J usage is TRBJ2-2; weak D call: TRBD2 (7 bases). This TCR was sampled from a woman between 45 and 60 years old who had recovered from COVID-19. Input material: PBMCs or T cells enriched from blood (not recorded which). This chain's CDR3 is CASRARVGGPNTGELFF. CDR3 DNA: TGTGCCAGCAGGGCACGGGTCGGGGGGCCTAACACCGGGGAGCTGTTTTTT. Drawing the rest from reference TRBV28 and TRBJ2-2, the complete variable domain is DVKVTQSSRYLVKRTGEKVFLECVQDMDHENMFWYRQDPGLGLRLIYFSYDVKMKEKGDIPEGYSVSREKKERFSLILESASTNQTSMYLCASRARVGGPNTGELFFGEGSRLTVL.